This T cell receptor beta chain was obtained from a study of cytomegalovirus exposure and HLA in healthy donors. Whole-study findings and limits: Segments of the TCR beta V type were, in most cases, productive about 87% or about 30% of the time in an earlier analysis.

Donors in the study were healthy people who gave bone marrow. As for this clone: Its target is not known.

The CDR3 has 13 residues. V dropped 7 bases and J dropped 6 bases, with 16 bases sitting between them. Germline loops: CDR1 MNHEY, CDR2 SVGAGI. The primer mix had 60 Vbeta and 13 Jbeta primers. Only in-frame clones appear in the TCRdb table, and some are missing; sequencing was by immunoSEQ multiplex PCR. The sample contains about 150,000 clones, roughly 85% of which appear only once. The specimen was PBMCs. The chain links TRBV6-5 to TRBJ2-7, with D possibly TRBD1 on 6 matching bases. The origin of this receptor is a middle-aged man in good health and CMV-seropositive. The CDR3 DNA follows: TGTGCCAGCACCCCAGGGGCTCCACCCGAGCAGTACTTC. Amino acids: CASTPGAPPEQYF.